The T cell receptor beta chain described here comes from a study of T-cell memory formation after mild COVID-19. Points from the study as a whole: Detection of some responders pre-infection suggested pre-existing cross-reactive memory T cells participated.

About this clonotype itself: Its antigen is as yet unknown.

Each CDR3 protein is one row after TCRdb ran MiXCR on the 5' RACE reads. This table holds 45,000 to 55,000 distinct CDR3 sequences, roughly 7% found once. Looked up from germline, CDR1 is LGHNA and CDR2 is YNFKEQ. CDR3 length: 11 residues. V gave up 3 bases and J gave up 9 bases, with 6 bases separating them. The specimen sequenced was PBMCs or a T cell subset sorted from them (not recorded which). The clonotype originates from a man aged 18 to 30 who had mild COVID-19 (a few samples of this study predate the infection). Cell type and time point are not known. This chain uses TRBV4-2 with TRBJ2-4; D is unclear. The CDR3 region has the DNA TGTGCCAGCAGCCAGGGCAGCATTCAGTACTTC. Its translation is CASSQGSIQYF.